The TCR beta chain under discussion was sequenced for a study of blood T cells in healthy people across ages. A J-beta primer mix and a sample-barcoded 5' primer were used in a second PCR of about 7 to 12 cycles. TCRdb processed the 5' RACE reads anew with MiXCR; each CDR3 protein has one entry. The table lists 1.5 million to 2 million distinct CDR3 sequences, about 39% of them singletons. Trimming removed 3 bases from V and 1 base from J, with 8 bases in between. Germline loops: CDR1 SEHNR, CDR2 FQNEAQ (reference sequence). This CDR3 is 14 amino acids long. Study-level points and caveats: Older individuals had lower TCR beta diversity per million T cells (the decline was roughly linear). The study found more naive CD4+ cells and higher diversity in long-lived than aged donors.

There are a few counts of this clonotype. The antigen remains unidentified. The chain recombines TRBV7-9 with TRBJ2-3; D is unresolved. The specimen sequenced was blood. This clonotype was obtained from a human donor in good health. CDR3 coding DNA: TGTGCCAGCAGCTTTATACGGGGCACAGATACGCAGTATTTT. Amino acid sequence: CASSFIRGTDTQYF.